The 29 T cell receptor beta chains given below trace back to one sample, sequenced in a study of graft-versus-host responses after intestinal transplantation. For these TCRs, the target antigens are not known. Assay used: immunoSEQ multiplex PCR; TCRdb lists only in-frame clones, some missing. The profile covers approximately 100,000 clones, with about 90% appearing a single time and 0.11% taken by the ten largest. This sample comprised unstimulated CD4+ T cells sorted from spleen or lymph node cells, obtained before intestinal transplant. The receptors shown here come from a human donor who received an intestinal transplant.

This chain joins TRBV19 and TRBJ2-1; D perhaps matches TRBD1 (5 bases). The CDR3 totals 15 residues. Germline loops: CDR1 LNHDA, CDR2 SQIVND (reference sequence). Between the trimmed V and J ends, which lost 5 bases and 4 bases, there was a span of 15 bases. The CDR3 coding sequence is TGTGCCAGTAGTCCCAGGACAAGGGCATACAATGAGCAGTTCTTC. Encoded protein: CASSPRTRAYNEQFF.

The chain combines TRBV7-7 with TRBJ2-2; D is perhaps TRBD1 (5 bases). The CDR3 covers 13 residues. V dropped 11 bases and J dropped 3 bases, with 13 bases sitting between them. Germline CDR1 and CDR2: SSHAT and FNYEAQ (reference sequence). Here the CDR3 DNA reads TGTGCCTCCCAGGCAGGGCACACCGGGGAGCTGTTTTTT. Its translation: CASQAGHTGELFF.

This clone has a handful of counts. The V call is TRBV6-6, the J call TRBJ2-7; maybe TRBD1 (5 bases). Germline assignment: CDR1 MNHNY and CDR2 SVGAGI (reference sequence). V lost 6 bases, J lost 4 bases, and 7 bases lay in between. This CDR3 spans 11 amino acids. The CDR3 here is CASSRQYEQYF. The CDR3 DNA sequence: TGTGCCAGCAGCAGACAGTACGAGCAGTACTTC.

The chain combines TRBV9 with TRBJ2-7; 8 nucleotides line up with TRBD1. The J segment lost 5 bases and the V segment lost 0 bases, leaving 10 bases of the junction unmatched. The germline V gene encodes CDR1 SGDLS and CDR2 YYNGEE. The CDR3 covers 16 residues. In nucleotides, the CDR3 is TGTGCCAGCAGCGTAGCTGGGACAGGTATTATGCACGAGCAGTACTTC. Protein: CASSVAGTGIMHEQYF.

This clone was counted between two and nine times. The genes are TRBV6-6 and TRBJ1-2, with D maybe TRBD1 (5 bases). Per germline, CDR1 MNHNY and CDR2 SVGAGI (reference sequence). The CDR3 consists of 12 residues. Trimming took 5 bases from V and 5 from J, leaving 9 bases between them. CDR3 protein: CASSAGGYGYTF. In DNA, the CDR3 is TGTGCCAGCAGTGCGGGGGGGTATGGCTACACCTTC.

The chain links TRBV25-1 to TRBJ1-1; 10 bases match TRBD1. Per germline, CDR1 MGHDK and CDR2 SYGVNS. After removal of 5 bases from V and 0 bases from J, the junction contained 6 bases not matched to a gene. The CDR3 contains 16 residues. Written as DNA, the CDR3 is TGTGCCAGCAGTAAACGGACAGGGGGGATGAACACTGAAGCTTTCTTT. Encoded protein: CASSKRTGGMNTEAFF.

The chain couples TRBV7-8 to TRBJ2-7, with 8 bases identical to TRBD1. After removal of 5 bases from V and 6 bases from J, the junction contained 12 bases not matched to a gene. Germline V CDR1 and CDR2: SGHVS, FQNEAQ. The CDR3 spans 15 residues. The CDR3 spells CASSLWTGTFTEQYF. For the CDR3, the DNA is TGTGCCAGCAGCCTATGGACAGGGACTTTCACCGAGCAGTACTTC.

The chain links TRBV6-5 to TRBJ1-1, with D maybe TRBD1 (6 bases). Germline loops: CDR1 MNHEY, CDR2 SVGAGI. CDR3 length equals 15 residues. Trimming cost V 8 bases and J 2 bases, with 18 bases left between them. CDR3 nucleotide sequence: TGTGCCAGCTCGTGGCAGGGAGGGGGTAACACTGAAGCTTTCTTT. Residues: CASSWQGGGNTEAFF.

The chain links TRBV5-1 to TRBJ2-3; D is possibly TRBD2 (6 bases). CDR3 length: 15 amino acids. V was cut by 2 bases and J by 2 bases, with 12 bases left in between. The V gene's germline CDR1 is SGHRS and CDR2 YFSETQ. In DNA form, the CDR3 reads TGCGCCAGCAGCTTTACTGGCGGGGACACAGATACGCAGTATTTT. As protein: CASSFTGGDTDTQYF.

The chain combines TRBV11-2 with TRBJ1-2, with D perhaps TRBD1 (5 bases). Trimming left V 4 bases short and J 7 bases short, with 13 bases between. In germline, CDR1 is SGHAT, CDR2 FQNNGV. CDR3 length equals 13 residues. The CDR3 region has the DNA TGTGCCAGCAGCTGGGAGGGGTCGGGTGGCTACACCTTC. Amino acids: CASSWEGSGGYTF.

V is TRBV4-2 and J is TRBJ2-3, with 9 bases lining up with TRBD2. Unmatched junction bases numbered 11, after V lost 0 bases and J lost 4 bases. Germline CDR1 is LGHNA and CDR2 is YNFKEQ. The CDR3 contains 18 residues. CDR3 nucleotides: TGTGCCAGCAGCCAAGAAGGCCCCGGGACTAGCCGACCAGATACGCAGTATTTT. Amino acids: CASSQEGPGTSRPDTQYF.

This chain uses TRBV6-1 with TRBJ1-2; TRBD1 might be the D (5 bases). CDR1 MNHNS and CDR2 SASEGT come from the germline V gene. With 6 bases removed from V and 4 bases from J, the gap between germline ends came to 15 bases. The CDR3 is 14 amino acids. CDR3 protein: CASSQQAHSYGYTF. CDR3 coding DNA: TGTGCCAGCAGCCAACAGGCCCATTCCTATGGCTACACCTTC.

This clone was picked up a small number of times. This chain connects TRBV29-1 to TRBJ2-7, with 8 bases lining up with TRBD1. Germline CDR1 and CDR2: SQVTM and ANQGSEA. The V segment lost 5 bases and the J segment 2 bases; nucleotides outside the gene matches: 5. This CDR3 is built from 13 residues. The CDR3 here is CSVSGQVTYEQYF. CDR3 nucleotides: TGCAGCGTTTCGGGACAGGTGACCTACGAGCAGTACTTC.

V gene TRBV27 combines with J gene TRBJ2-7; 10 nucleotides line up with TRBD1. Trimming cost V 5 bases and J 5 bases; bases outside gene matches: 9. The CDR3 extends over 15 amino acids. Germline V gene data show CDR1 as MNHEY and CDR2 as SMNVEV (reference sequence). As DNA, the CDR3 is TGTGCCAGCAGTAGCGACAGGGGGCGCTTCCACGAGCAGTACTTC. Translated: CASSSDRGRFHEQYF.

V is TRBV7-3 and J is TRBJ1-2; TRBD1 might be the D (6 bases). With 0 bases removed from V and 0 bases from J, the gap between germline ends came to 14 bases. The CDR3 length is 17 residues. CDR1 and CDR2 from the germline V gene are SGHTA and FQGTGA. Written as DNA, the CDR3 is TGTGCCAGCAGCTTAACTGCAGGGGCTGAAGCTAACTATGGCTACACCTTC. It is translated as CASSLTAGAEANYGYTF.

The chain links TRBV15 to TRBJ1-1; possible D gene TRBD1, 5 bases. V gave up 0 bases and J gave up 5 bases, with 13 bases separating them. Germline V gives CDR1 LNHNV, CDR2 YYDKDF (reference sequence). The length of the CDR3 is 15 residues. CDR3: CATSRETQGGTEAFF. CDR3 DNA: TGTGCCACCAGCAGAGAAACCCAGGGAGGGACTGAAGCTTTCTTT.

J is TRBJ2-3 and V is TRBV4-1; 7 bases align to TRBD2. The CDR3 is 16 amino acids. Germline assignment: CDR1 MGHRA and CDR2 YSYEKL. Trimming cost V 3 bases and J 1 base; bases outside gene matches: 7. CDR3 bases: TGCGCCAGCAGCCAGGGACTAACAATTCGCACAGATACGCAGTATTTT. Translating gives CASSQGLTIRTDTQYF.

This chain links TRBV6-1 with TRBJ1-3, with D possibly being TRBD1 (6 bases). CDR3 length: 15 amino acids. CDR1 and CDR2 (germline): MNHNS, SASEGT. The V end lost 4 bases, the J end lost 2 bases, and 12 bases lay between the germline ends. CDR3 in amino acids: CASSVIQGAGNTIYF. In nucleotides, the CDR3 is TGTGCCAGCAGTGTAATACAGGGAGCTGGAAACACCATATATTTT.

This chain joins TRBV6-6 and TRBJ1-2; the D gene is possibly TRBD1 (6 bases). The CDR3 spans 13 residues. V gave up 6 bases and J gave up 0 bases, with 8 bases separating them. In germline, CDR1 is MNHNY, CDR2 SVGAGI (reference sequence). In DNA, the CDR3 is TGTGCCAGCAGATGGGACACTAACTATGGCTACACCTTC. Translated, it gives CASRWDTNYGYTF.

The chain combines TRBV7-9 with TRBJ1-2, with D maybe TRBD1 (5 bases). This CDR3 has 15 amino acids. Germline values: CDR1 SEHNR, CDR2 FQNEAQ (reference sequence). The V gene lost 5 bases and the J gene lost 2 bases, with 15 bases spanning the gap. The CDR3 loop reads CASSHVTQGNYGYTF. The CDR3, as DNA: TGTGCCAGCAGCCACGTAACGCAGGGCAACTATGGCTACACCTTC.

The J gene is TRBJ2-2, the V gene TRBV5-5; 8 bases are shared with TRBD2. The V gene end was trimmed by 1 base and the J gene end by 7 bases; junction bases not matched to a gene: 9. The CDR3 is made up of 16 amino acids. CDR1 is SGHKS, CDR2 YYEKEE, per germline (reference sequence). CDR3: CASSLTPSGTSGELFF. DNA for the CDR3: TGTGCCAGCAGCTTGACCCCCTCCGGGACTAGCGGGGAGCTGTTTTTT.

The chain employs TRBV19 and TRBJ1-1; TRBD1 matches 9 bases. Germline V CDR1 and CDR2: LNHDA, SQIVND (reference sequence). The CDR3 runs 14 residues. The trim removed 7 bases at V and 2 bases at J, leaving 5 bases unmatched. As DNA, the CDR3 is TGTGCCAGTACTCGGGACAGGGAAAACACTGAAGCTTTCTTT. Residues: CASTRDRENTEAFF.

V and J are TRBV6-6 and TRBJ1-2; D is perhaps TRBD1 (5 bases). Germline V gene sequence: CDR1 MNHNY, CDR2 SVGAGI (reference sequence). The length of the CDR3 is 13 residues. Trimming shortened V by 2 bases and J by 2 bases, and 6 bases separated the two germline ends. Written as DNA, the CDR3 is TGTGCCAGCAGTTACGACAGCAACTATGGCTACACCTTC. This sequence encodes CASSYDSNYGYTF.

The V gene is TRBV10-1, the J gene TRBJ2-7; 10 bases line up with TRBD1. Per the germline V gene, CDR1 is WNHNN and CDR2 is SYGVQD (reference sequence). Trimming removed 11 bases from V and 6 bases from J; junction bases left unmatched: 16. This CDR3 has 15 amino acids. The chain's CDR3 is CAREKDRGIQSEQYF. DNA for the CDR3: TGCGCCCGCGAGAAGGACAGGGGGATTCAGAGCGAGCAGTACTTC.

This chain links TRBV2 with TRBJ1-1; D unclear. Looked up from germline, CDR1 is SNHLY and CDR2 is FYNNEI. The CDR3 has 17 amino acids. Trimming left V 2 bases short and J 5 bases short, with 21 bases between. This CDR3 is CASSEFGVRVSVTEAFF. The CDR3 DNA reads as TGTGCCAGCAGTGAATTCGGTGTCCGGGTTTCGGTGACTGAAGCTTTCTTT.

Points on this clone: Germline is not matched at one junction end, which may reflect a read error. V gene TRBV6-5 combines with J gene TRBJ1-6, with D perhaps matching TRBD1 (6 bases). CDR1 is MNHEY, CDR2 SVGAGI, per germline. The CDR3 covers 15 residues. CDR3: CASSYGDRINPPLHF. The CDR3 DNA sequence: TGTGCCAGCAGTTACGGCGACAGGATTAATCCACCCCTCCACTTT.

The J gene is TRBJ1-2, the V gene TRBV18, with D tentatively TRBD1 (5 bases). Germline V gene sequence: CDR1 KGHSH, CDR2 LQKENI. V gave up 2 bases and J gave up 5 bases, with 12 bases separating them. There are 14 residues in the CDR3. This CDR3 is CASSPSPQGYGYTF. CDR3 DNA sequence: TGTGCCAGCTCACCAAGTCCGCAGGGTTATGGCTACACCTTC.

V and J are TRBV7-8 and TRBJ2-7; D uncertain. CDR1 SGHVS and CDR2 FQNEAQ come from the germline V gene. Trimming cost V 1 base and J 0 bases, with 7 bases left between them. CDR3 length: 14 residues. The CDR3 sequence is CASSLGRSSYEQYF. Written as DNA, the CDR3 is TGTGCCAGCAGCTTAGGAAGGAGCTCCTACGAGCAGTACTTC.

This chain joins TRBV19 and TRBJ1-6, with TRBD1 matching 9 bases. The junction had 8 bases not matched to a gene; V was cut back by 7 bases and J by 7 bases. Germline loops: CDR1 LNHDA, CDR2 SQIVND (reference sequence). The CDR3 has 15 residues. The DNA for the CDR3 is TGTGCCAGTACCCCGGGGACAGGGAGGAATTCACCCCTCCACTTT. The encoded protein is CASTPGTGRNSPLHF.